This TCR beta chain was recovered during a study of CD8+ T cells in alopecia areata. Study conclusions and caveats: Scalp lesions, especially in alopecia totalis/universalis, had higher clonality than normal scalp. It was less clear whether patients shared TCRs than it was in mice, possibly because of HLA.

Sequencing used cDNA as its template, made by extracting RNA and reverse transcribing it. Clones were read by immunoSEQ multiplex PCR, and TCRdb kept only the in-frame ones, dropping some. The sample shows around 210,000 clones, just over 55% of them seen only once. Note on this clone: Antigen unknown.

Sorting separated CD4+ and CD8+ T cells out of PBMCs. From germline, CDR1 is MGHRA and CDR2 YSYEKL. V was trimmed by 4 bases and J by 1 base, leaving 6 bases between them. The CDR3 contains 13 residues. The TCR originated in a human donor in good health. The chain links TRBV4-1 to TRBJ2-3; D gene uncertain. The specimen sequenced was CD8+ T cells sorted from blood. The CDR3 DNA sequence: TGCGCCAGCAGCCCCGCCGGCACAGATACGCAGTATTTT. Amino acid sequence: CASSPAGTDTQYF.